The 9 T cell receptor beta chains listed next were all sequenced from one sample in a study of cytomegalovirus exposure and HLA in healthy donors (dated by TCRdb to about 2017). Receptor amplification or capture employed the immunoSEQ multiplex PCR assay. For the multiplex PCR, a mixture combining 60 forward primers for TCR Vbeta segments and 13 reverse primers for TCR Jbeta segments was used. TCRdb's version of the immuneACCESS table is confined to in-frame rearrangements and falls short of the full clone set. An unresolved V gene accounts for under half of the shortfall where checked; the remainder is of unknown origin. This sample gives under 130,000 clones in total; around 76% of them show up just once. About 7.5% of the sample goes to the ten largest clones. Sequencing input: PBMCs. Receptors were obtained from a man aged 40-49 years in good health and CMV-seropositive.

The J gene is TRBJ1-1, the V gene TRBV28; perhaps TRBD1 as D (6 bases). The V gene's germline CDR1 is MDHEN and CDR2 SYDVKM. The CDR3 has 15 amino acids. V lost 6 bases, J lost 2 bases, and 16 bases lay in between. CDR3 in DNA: TGTGCCAGCAGCGCCTCGGGACACCGAAACACTGAAGCTTTCTTT. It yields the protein CASSASGHRNTEAFF.

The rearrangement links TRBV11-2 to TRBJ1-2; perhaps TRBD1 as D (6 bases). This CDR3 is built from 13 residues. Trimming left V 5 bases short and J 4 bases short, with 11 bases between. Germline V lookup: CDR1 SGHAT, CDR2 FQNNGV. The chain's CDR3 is CASSPGGSYGYTF. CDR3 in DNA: TGTGCCAGCAGCCCTGGGGGCAGCTATGGCTACACCTTC.

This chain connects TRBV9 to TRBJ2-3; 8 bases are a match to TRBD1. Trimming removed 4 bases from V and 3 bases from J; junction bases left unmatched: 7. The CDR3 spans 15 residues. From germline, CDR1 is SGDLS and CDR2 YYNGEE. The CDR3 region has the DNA TGTGCCAGCAGCTCACGGACAGGGAGGACAGATACGCAGTATTTT. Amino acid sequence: CASSSRTGRTDTQYF.

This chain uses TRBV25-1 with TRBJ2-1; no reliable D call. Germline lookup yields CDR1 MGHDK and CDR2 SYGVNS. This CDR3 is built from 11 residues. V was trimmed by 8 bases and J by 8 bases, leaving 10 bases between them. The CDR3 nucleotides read TGTGCCAGCTCTCGTTCTCATGAGCAGTTCTTC. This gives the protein CASSRSHEQFF.

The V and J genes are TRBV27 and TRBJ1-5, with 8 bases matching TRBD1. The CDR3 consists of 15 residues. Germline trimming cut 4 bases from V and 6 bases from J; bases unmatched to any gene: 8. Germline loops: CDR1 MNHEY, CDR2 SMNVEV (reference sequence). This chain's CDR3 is CASSSTSGGFQPQHF. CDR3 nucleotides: TGTGCCAGCAGTTCTACCTCAGGGGGCTTTCAGCCCCAGCATTTT.

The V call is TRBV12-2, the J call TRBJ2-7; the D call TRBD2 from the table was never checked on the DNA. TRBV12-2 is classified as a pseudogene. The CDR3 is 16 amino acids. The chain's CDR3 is CASRPRDLSPLYEQYF. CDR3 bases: TGTGCAAGTCGCCCTAGAGATCTGTCCCCCCTCTACGAGCAGTACTTC.

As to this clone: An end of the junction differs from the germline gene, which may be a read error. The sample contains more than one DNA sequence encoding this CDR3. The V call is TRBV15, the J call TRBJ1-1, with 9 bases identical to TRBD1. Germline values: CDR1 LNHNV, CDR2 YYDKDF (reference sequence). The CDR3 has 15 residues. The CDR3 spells CATSLSGQGSTEAFF. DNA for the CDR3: TGTGCCACCAGCTTGAGTGGACAGGGGAGCACTGAAGCCTTCTTT.

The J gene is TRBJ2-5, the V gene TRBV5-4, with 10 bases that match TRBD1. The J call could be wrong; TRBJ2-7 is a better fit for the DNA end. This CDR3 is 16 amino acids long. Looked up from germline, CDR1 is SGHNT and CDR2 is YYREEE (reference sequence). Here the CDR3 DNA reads TGTGCCAGCAGCTTGGAGACAGGGGGCGGTTGGGACGAGCAGTACTTC. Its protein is CASSLETGGGWDEQYF.

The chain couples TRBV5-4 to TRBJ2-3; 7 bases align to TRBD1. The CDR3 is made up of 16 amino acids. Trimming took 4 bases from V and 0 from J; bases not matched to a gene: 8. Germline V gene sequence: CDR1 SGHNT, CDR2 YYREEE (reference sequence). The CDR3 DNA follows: TGTGCCAGCAGCCCGGGACAGTGGGGTAGCACAGATACGCAGTATTTT. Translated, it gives CASSPGQWGSTDTQYF.